Sequencing of this T cell receptor beta chain was carried out in a study of control samples from healthy donors and cancer patients. Only in-frame clones appear in the TCRdb table, and some are missing; sequencing was by immunoSEQ multiplex PCR. The table includes 400,000 to 450,000 clones, 90% detected once. Germline V lookup: CDR1 SGHNT, CDR2 YYREEE (reference sequence). The CDR3 runs to 15 residues. Trimming took off 3 bases at V and 1 base at J, with 11 bases between the two ends. V and J are TRBV5-4 and TRBJ2-1; D is undetermined. Sequenced material: PBMCs. The receptor was isolated from a man aged 40-50 years with head and neck cancer. The CDR3 DNA is TGTGCCAGCAGCTCCTATCAGGTGTCCTACAATGAGCAGTTCTTC. The encoded protein is CASSSYQVSYNEQFF.